One and the same sample provided the 23 T cell receptor beta chains below, sequenced in a study of blood T cells in healthy people across ages. Through a sample-barcoded 5' primer and a J-beta primer mix, a second PCR was run for roughly 6 to 11 cycles. From the 5' RACE reads, TCRdb called clonotypes with MiXCR, one entry per CDR3 protein. This sample has 800,000 or so distinct CDR3 sequences, with around a quarter found just once. This same sample was also taken into another study, of T cells of mothers and their children.

Input material: blood. These receptors were collected from a boy aged 5-17 years in good health.

This chain uses TRBV20-1 with TRBJ1-2; D uncertain. Trimming cost V 4 bases and J 5 bases, with 11 bases left between them. Looked up from germline, CDR1 is DFQATT and CDR2 is SNEGSKA (reference sequence). CDR3 length: 12 residues. The CDR3 nucleotides read TGCAGTGCTAACCCGTCTGAGTATGGCTACACCTTC. It codes for CSANPSEYGYTF.

This clonotype has a count of ten or more. This chain connects TRBV7-9 to TRBJ1-4, with 9 nucleotides matching TRBD1. The CDR3 totals 15 residues. CDR1 and CDR2 from the germline V gene are SEHNR and FQNEAQ (reference sequence). The trim removed 6 bases at V and 3 bases at J, leaving 5 bases unmatched. CDR3 bases: TGTGCCAGCAGTTCTGACAGGGGGGCTAATGAAAAACTGTTTTTT. Protein product: CASSSDRGANEKLFF. The whole variable domain, remainder taken from reference TRBV7-9 and TRBJ1-4, is DTGVSQNPRHKITKRGQNVTFRCDPISEHNRLYWYRQTLGQGPEFLTYFQNEAQLEKSRLLSDRFSAERPKGSFSTLEIQRTEQGDSAMYLCASSSDRGANEKLFFGSGTQLSVL.

The chain employs TRBV18 and TRBJ2-5, with 10 bases identical to TRBD2. The J call may be faulty, since TRBJ2-1 better matches the DNA end. The CDR3 runs 18 residues. Germline CDR1 and CDR2: KGHSH and LQKENI. CDR3: CASSPLVAGGARGDEQFF. DNA of the CDR3: TGTGCCAGCTCACCACTGGTAGCGGGGGGCGCTCGGGGCGATGAGCAGTTCTTC.

This chain links TRBV9 with TRBJ1-2; TRBD1 matches 8 bases. The CDR3 sequence is 14 residues long. CDR1 is SGDLS, CDR2 YYNGEE, per germline. Trimming removed 4 bases from V and 5 bases from J; junction bases left unmatched: 7. CDR3 loop: CASSPWTGFYGYTF. The CDR3 DNA sequence: TGTGCCAGCAGCCCCTGGACAGGGTTTTATGGCTACACCTTC.

This chain connects TRBV29-1 to TRBJ2-7; 9 bases match TRBD1. Germline V gene data show CDR1 as SQVTM and CDR2 as ANQGSEA. V lost 7 bases, J lost 3 bases, and 7 bases stayed unmatched. The CDR3 consists of 13 residues. Here the CDR3 reads CSARTGANYEQYF. In DNA form, the CDR3 reads TGCAGCGCCCGGACAGGGGCAAACTACGAGCAGTACTTC.

The CDR3 region has the DNA TGTGCCAGCAGCGCCCCCCTTGAGGGTGAAAAACTGTTTTTT. It encodes CASSAPLEGEKLFF. V gene TRBV11-2 combines with J gene TRBJ1-4; no definite D call. The germline V gene has CDR1 SGHAT and CDR2 FQNNGV. The CDR3 length is 14 residues. The V end was cut by 5 bases, the J end by 7 bases, with 14 bases between.

The rearrangement joins TRBV19 to TRBJ2-7; D gene uncertain. Trimming pared 5 bases from V and 0 bases from J, leaving 8 bases between. This CDR3 is 13 amino acids long. The germline V gene encodes CDR1 LNHDA and CDR2 SQIVND (reference sequence). CDR3 residues: CASSVQVSYEQYF. In DNA, the CDR3 is TGTGCCAGTAGTGTTCAGGTCTCCTACGAGCAGTACTTC.

This chain uses TRBV7-2 with TRBJ2-7; D is perhaps TRBD2 (6 bases). The CDR3 spans 18 residues. Trimming stripped 1 base from V and 9 bases from J, with 28 bases between. Germline lookup yields CDR1 SGHTA and CDR2 FQGNSA. The chain's CDR3 is CASSLVSKVGRLIFRQYF. As DNA, the CDR3 is TGTGCCAGCAGCTTAGTGAGTAAGGTCGGGAGACTAATCTTTCGGCAGTACTTC.

This clonotype appeared many times. The V gene is TRBV6-5, the J gene TRBJ2-1; D remains ambiguous. CDR3 length: 15 amino acids. Germline CDR1 is MNHEY and CDR2 is SVGAGI. Trimming left V 4 bases short and J 5 bases short, with 15 bases between. The CDR3 loop reads CASSSSLGRHNEQFF. CDR3 nucleotides: TGTGCCAGCAGTTCAAGTCTAGGCCGCCACAATGAGCAGTTCTTC.

This clonotype was observed a handful of times. The gene calls are TRBV20-1 and TRBJ2-3; D is undetermined. The V and J ends lost 0 bases and 0 bases respectively, with 10 bases between them. The CDR3 sequence is 15 residues long. Germline values: CDR1 DFQATT, CDR2 SNEGSKA (reference sequence). The CDR3 sequence: CSARDTVISTDTQYF. The CDR3, as DNA: TGCAGTGCTAGAGATACAGTGATAAGCACAGATACGCAGTATTTT.

This chain joins TRBV27 and TRBJ1-5; D ambiguous. Germline CDR1 MNHEY, CDR2 SMNVEV (reference sequence). The V end was cut by 2 bases, the J end by 5 bases, with 4 bases between. This CDR3 is built from 12 residues. In DNA, the CDR3 is TGTGCCAGCAGTTTAATCGATCAGCCCCAGCATTTT. The encoded protein is CASSLIDQPQHF.

This clonotype has only a few counts. J is TRBJ2-7 and V is TRBV4-1; 10 bases line up with TRBD2. The CDR3 sequence is 15 residues long. In germline, CDR1 is MGHRA, CDR2 YSYEKL. V shed 5 bases, J shed 2 bases, and the junction held 6 bases outside the gene matches. The CDR3 nucleotides are TGCGCCAGCAGCGCCGCTAGCGGGGGAGCCTACGAGCAGTACTTC. It specifies CASSAASGGAYEQYF.

The V call is TRBV29-1, the J call TRBJ2-3; 12 bases match TRBD2. There are 16 residues in the CDR3. Trimming cost V 6 bases and J 0 bases; bases outside gene matches: 7. Germline loops: CDR1 SQVTM, CDR2 ANQGSEA. The CDR3 is CSVAGLAGSSTDTQYF. The CDR3 nucleotides are TGCAGCGTCGCTGGACTAGCGGGATCAAGCACAGATACGCAGTATTTT.

V is TRBV5-6 and J is TRBJ1-6; D not certain. The CDR3 extends over 13 amino acids. Trimming pared 0 bases from V and 14 bases from J, leaving 12 bases between. Germline V gives CDR1 SGHDT, CDR2 YYEEEE. CDR3 sequence (DNA): TGTGCCAGCAGCTTGGGAGGGTCGATGGCCCTCCACTTT. This encodes CASSLGGSMALHF.

This clonotype was found many times. The chain uses TRBV6-5 and TRBJ2-7; 9 nucleotides line up with TRBD2. The CDR3 is 14 amino acids. With V trimmed by 0 bases and J by 4 bases, 1 base remained unmatched. Germline V CDR1 and CDR2: MNHEY, SVGAGI. The CDR3 DNA sequence: TGTGCCAGCAGTTACTCTAGCGGGAGTTACGAGCAGTACTTC. It is translated as CASSYSSGSYEQYF.

This clonotype showed up just a few times. This chain joins TRBV27 and TRBJ2-5; TRBD2 matches 7 bases. The CDR3 is 14 amino acids. With 5 bases clipped from V and 4 bases from J, the junction kept 7 bases outside the gene matches. Germline-derived CDR1 and CDR2 are MNHEY and SMNVEV (reference sequence). The CDR3 reads CASSRTRGGETQYF. The CDR3 DNA is TGTGCCAGCAGTAGGACTAGGGGAGGAGAGACCCAGTACTTC.

The chain uses TRBV4-3 and TRBJ2-1; the match to TRBD2 covers 7 bases. Germline V gives CDR1 LGHNA, CDR2 YSLEER. The CDR3 runs to 16 residues. V lost 3 bases to trimming and J lost 6 bases; unmatched junction nucleotides: 11. CDR3 region: CASSQDIRREFNEQFF. CDR3 coding DNA: TGCGCCAGCAGCCAGGACATCCGGCGGGAGTTCAATGAGCAGTTCTTC.

This sequence joins TRBV7-2 and TRBJ2-5, with TRBD1 identical over 9 bases. The J call is uncertain, as TRBJ2-7 better fits the DNA end. Germline V lookup: CDR1 SGHTA, CDR2 FQGNSA. The CDR3 has 15 residues. The CDR3 coding sequence is TGTGCCAGCAGCCCCGGGACAGGGATTTCCTACGAGCAGTACTTC. Encoded protein: CASSPGTGISYEQYF.

The chain joins TRBV20-1 to TRBJ2-5; D is ambiguous. The J call could be wrong; TRBJ2-1 is a better fit for the DNA end. This CDR3 is 14 amino acids long. CDR1 and CDR2 from the germline V gene are DFQATT and SNEGSKA (reference sequence). CDR3 sequence: CSAGRRTSGNEQFF. Here the CDR3 DNA reads TGCAGTGCCGGTAGGCGGACCTCTGGGAATGAGCAGTTCTTC.

This clonotype was counted only a few times. V usage is TRBV5-1 and J usage is TRBJ2-7; weak D call: TRBD2 (6 bases). CDR1 and CDR2 from the germline V gene are SGHRS and YFSETQ. This CDR3 spans 16 amino acids. Trimming took 0 bases from V and 0 from J, leaving 13 bases between them. The CDR3 DNA reads as TGCGCCAGCAGCTTGGAGGGCGGGGTTGCCTCCTACGAGCAGTACTTC. It specifies CASSLEGGVASYEQYF. The whole variable domain, filled in from reference TRBV5-1 and TRBJ2-7, reads KAGVTQTPRYLIKTRGQQVTLSCSPISGHRSVSWYQQTPGQGLQFLFEYFSETQRNKGNFPGRFSGRQFSNSRSEMNVSTLELGDSALYLCASSLEGGVASYEQYFGPGTRLTVT.

This clonotype was observed a handful of times. The chain carries TRBV29-1 and TRBJ2-1; 14 nucleotides line up with TRBD2. CDR1 and CDR2 (germline): SQVTM, ANQGSEA. CDR3 size: 13 residues. The V and J ends lost 7 bases and 10 bases, in that order; junction bases with no gene match: 6. CDR3: CSEGLAGGNEQFF. Written as DNA, the CDR3 is TGCAGCGAAGGACTAGCGGGAGGCAACGAGCAGTTCTTC.

The chain is built from TRBV20-1 and TRBJ2-3, with D perhaps matching TRBD2 (7 bases). V lost 5 bases to trimming and J lost 3 bases, with 21 bases between them. The CDR3 extends over 16 amino acids. CDR1 is DFQATT and CDR2 is SNEGSKA in the germline V gene (reference sequence). CDR3 region: CSAGPAGASWTDTQYF. The CDR3, as DNA: TGCAGTGCTGGGCCGGCGGGGGCGAGTTGGACAGATACGCAGTATTTT.

The chain recombines TRBV20-1 with TRBJ2-5, with 10 bases lining up with TRBD2. Trimming at V came to 1 base and at J to 7 bases, leaving 3 bases not matched to a gene. From germline, CDR1 is DFQATT and CDR2 SNEGSKA (reference sequence). The CDR3 runs to 13 residues. CDR3 amino acids: CSARAGLAVTQYF. The CDR3 DNA reads TGCAGTGCTAGAGCTGGACTAGCGGTGACCCAGTACTTC.